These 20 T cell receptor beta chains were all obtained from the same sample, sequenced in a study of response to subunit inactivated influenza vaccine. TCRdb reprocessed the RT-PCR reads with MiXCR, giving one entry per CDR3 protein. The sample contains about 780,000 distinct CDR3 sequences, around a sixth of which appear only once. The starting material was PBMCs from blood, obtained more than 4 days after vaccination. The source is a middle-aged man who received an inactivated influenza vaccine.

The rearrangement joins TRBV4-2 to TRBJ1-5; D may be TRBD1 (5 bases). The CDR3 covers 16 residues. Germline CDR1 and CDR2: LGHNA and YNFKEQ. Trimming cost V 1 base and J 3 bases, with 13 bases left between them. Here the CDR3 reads CASSQGGAGNNQPQHF. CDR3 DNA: TGTGCCAGCAGCCAAGGGGGCGCCGGGAACAATCAGCCCCAGCATTTT.

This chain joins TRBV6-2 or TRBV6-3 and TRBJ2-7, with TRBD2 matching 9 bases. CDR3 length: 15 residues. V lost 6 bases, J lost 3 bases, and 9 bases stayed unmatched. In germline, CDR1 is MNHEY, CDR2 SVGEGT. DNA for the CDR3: TGTGCCAGCAGCCTTAGCGGGGGCCCCCACTACGAGCAGTACTTC. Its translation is CASSLSGGPHYEQYF.

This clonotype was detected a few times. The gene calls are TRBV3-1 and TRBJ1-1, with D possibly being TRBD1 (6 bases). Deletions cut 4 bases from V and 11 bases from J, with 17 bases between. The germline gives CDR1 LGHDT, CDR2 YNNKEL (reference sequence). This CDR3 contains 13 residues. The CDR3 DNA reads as TGTGCCAGCAGCCGTTATGGGGGGCTTGCGGCTTTCTTT. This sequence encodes CASSRYGGLAAFF. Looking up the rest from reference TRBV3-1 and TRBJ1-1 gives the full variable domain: DTAVSQTPKYLVTQMGNDKSIKCEQNLGHDTMYWYKQDSKKFLKIMFSYNNKELIINETVPNRFSPKSPDKAHLNLHINSLELGDSAVYFCASSRYGGLAAFFGQGTRLTVV.

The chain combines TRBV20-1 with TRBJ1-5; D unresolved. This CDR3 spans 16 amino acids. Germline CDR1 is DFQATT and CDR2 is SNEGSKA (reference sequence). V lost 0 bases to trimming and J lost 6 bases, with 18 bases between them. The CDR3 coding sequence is TGCAGTGCTAGAGACCTTGACACGATTACCAGTCAGCCCCAGCATTTT. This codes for CSARDLDTITSQPQHF.

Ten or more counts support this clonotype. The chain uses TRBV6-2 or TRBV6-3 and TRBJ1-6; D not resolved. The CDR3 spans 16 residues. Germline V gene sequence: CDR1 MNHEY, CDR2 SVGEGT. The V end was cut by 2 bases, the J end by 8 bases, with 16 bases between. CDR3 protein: CASSYGPRRSDSPLHF. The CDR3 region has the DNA TGTGCCAGCAGTTACGGGCCACGACGTTCAGATTCACCCCTCCACTTT.

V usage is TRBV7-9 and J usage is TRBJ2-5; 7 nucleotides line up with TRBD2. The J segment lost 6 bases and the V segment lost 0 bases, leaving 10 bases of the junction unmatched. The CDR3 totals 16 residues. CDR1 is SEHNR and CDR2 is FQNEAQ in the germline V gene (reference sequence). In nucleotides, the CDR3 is TGTGCCAGCAGCTTAGCGAGCGGACTAGGGTCCAAGACCCAGTACTTC. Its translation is CASSLASGLGSKTQYF. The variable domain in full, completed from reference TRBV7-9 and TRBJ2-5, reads DTGVSQNPRHKITKRGQNVTFRCDPISEHNRLYWYRQTLGQGPEFLTYFQNEAQLEKSRLLSDRFSAERPKGSFSTLEIQRTEQGDSAMYLCASSLASGLGSKTQYFGPGTRLLVL.

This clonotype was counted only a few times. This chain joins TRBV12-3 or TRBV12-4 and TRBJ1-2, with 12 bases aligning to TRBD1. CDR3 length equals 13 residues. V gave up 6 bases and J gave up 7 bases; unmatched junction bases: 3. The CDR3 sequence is CASSQGQGAGYTF. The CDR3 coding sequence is TGTGCCAGCAGCCAGGGACAGGGGGCTGGCTACACCTTC.

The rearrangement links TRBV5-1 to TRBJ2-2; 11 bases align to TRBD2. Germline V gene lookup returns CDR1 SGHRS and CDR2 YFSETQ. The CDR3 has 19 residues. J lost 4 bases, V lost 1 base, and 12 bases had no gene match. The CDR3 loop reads CASSLSGDPLAGGTGELFF. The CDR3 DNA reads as TGCGCCAGCAGCTTGTCCGGAGACCCTCTAGCGGGGGGCACCGGGGAGCTGTTTTTT.

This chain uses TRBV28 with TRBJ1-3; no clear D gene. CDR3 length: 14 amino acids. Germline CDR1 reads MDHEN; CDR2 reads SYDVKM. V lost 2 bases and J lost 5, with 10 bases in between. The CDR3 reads CASSLIRSRNTIYF. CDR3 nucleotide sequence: TGTGCCAGCAGTTTAATTCGGAGTAGAAACACCATATATTTT.

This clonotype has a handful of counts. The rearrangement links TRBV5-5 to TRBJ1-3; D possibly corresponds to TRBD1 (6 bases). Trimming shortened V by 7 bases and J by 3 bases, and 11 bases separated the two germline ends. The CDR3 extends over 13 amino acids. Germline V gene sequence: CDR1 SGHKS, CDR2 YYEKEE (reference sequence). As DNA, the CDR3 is TGTGCCAGCTGGGACACCGATGGAAACACCATATATTTT. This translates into CASWDTDGNTIYF.

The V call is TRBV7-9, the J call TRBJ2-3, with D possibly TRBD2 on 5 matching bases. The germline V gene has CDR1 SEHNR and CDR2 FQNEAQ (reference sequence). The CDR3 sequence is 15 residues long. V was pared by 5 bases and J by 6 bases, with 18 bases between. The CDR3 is CASSQRKRFGDTQYF. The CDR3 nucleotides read TGTGCCAGCAGCCAACGCAAGCGGTTTGGTGATACGCAGTATTTT.

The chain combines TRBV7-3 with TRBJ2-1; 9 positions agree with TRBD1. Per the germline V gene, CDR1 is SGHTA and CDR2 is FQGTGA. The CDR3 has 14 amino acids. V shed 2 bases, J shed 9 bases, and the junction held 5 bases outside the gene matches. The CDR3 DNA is TGTGCCAGCAGCTTATCGGGACAGGGTATTGAGCAGTTCTTC. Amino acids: CASSLSGQGIEQFF. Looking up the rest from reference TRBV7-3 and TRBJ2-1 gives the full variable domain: GAGVSQTPSNKVTEKGKYVELRCDPISGHTALYWYRQSLGQGPEFLIYFQGTGAADDSGLPNDRFFAVRPEGSVSTLKIQRTERGDSAVYLCASSLSGQGIEQFFGPGTRLTVL.

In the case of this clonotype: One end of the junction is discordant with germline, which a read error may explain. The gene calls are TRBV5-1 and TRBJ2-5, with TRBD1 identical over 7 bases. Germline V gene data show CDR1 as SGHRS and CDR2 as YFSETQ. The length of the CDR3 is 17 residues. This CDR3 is CASSLGGDRASQGTQYF. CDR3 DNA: TGCGCCAGCAGCTTGGGAGGCGACAGGGCGTCCCAAGGGACCCAGTACTTC.

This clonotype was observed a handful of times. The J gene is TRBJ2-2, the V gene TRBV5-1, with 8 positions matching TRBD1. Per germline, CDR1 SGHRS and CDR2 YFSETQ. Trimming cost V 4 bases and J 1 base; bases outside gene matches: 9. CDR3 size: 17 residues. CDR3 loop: CASSRSAGTGNTGELFF. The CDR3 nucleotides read TGCGCCAGCAGCCGATCCGCAGGGACAGGGAACACCGGGGAGCTGTTTTTT.

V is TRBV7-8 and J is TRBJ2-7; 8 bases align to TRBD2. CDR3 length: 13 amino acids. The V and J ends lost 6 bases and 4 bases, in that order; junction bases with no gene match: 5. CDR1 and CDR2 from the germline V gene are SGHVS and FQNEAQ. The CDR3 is CASRLGTSYEQYF. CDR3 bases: TGTGCCAGCAGACTGGGGACTAGTTACGAGCAGTACTTC.

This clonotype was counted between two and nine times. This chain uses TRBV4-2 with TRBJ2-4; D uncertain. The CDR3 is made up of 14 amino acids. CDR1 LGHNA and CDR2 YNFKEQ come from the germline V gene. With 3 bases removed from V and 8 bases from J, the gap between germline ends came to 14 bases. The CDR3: CASSHHLGEDIQYF. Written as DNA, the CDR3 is TGTGCCAGCAGCCACCACTTGGGCGAGGACATTCAGTACTTC.

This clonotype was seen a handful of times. The chain's CDR3 is CASSLSQGPEQYF. For the CDR3, the DNA is TGCGCCAGCAGCTTATCCCAGGGCCCCGAGCAGTACTTC. V is TRBV5-1 and J is TRBJ2-7; maybe TRBD1 (5 bases). With 2 bases removed from V and 6 bases from J, the gap between germline ends came to 12 bases. CDR1 and CDR2 from the germline V gene are SGHRS and YFSETQ. This CDR3 is 13 amino acids long.

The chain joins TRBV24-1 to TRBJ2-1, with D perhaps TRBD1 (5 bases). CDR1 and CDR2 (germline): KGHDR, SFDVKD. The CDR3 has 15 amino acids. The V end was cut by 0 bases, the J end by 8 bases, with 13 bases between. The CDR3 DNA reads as TGTGCCACCAGTGATTTGGATGGACATCTCGATGAGCAGTTCTTC. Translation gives CATSDLDGHLDEQFF.

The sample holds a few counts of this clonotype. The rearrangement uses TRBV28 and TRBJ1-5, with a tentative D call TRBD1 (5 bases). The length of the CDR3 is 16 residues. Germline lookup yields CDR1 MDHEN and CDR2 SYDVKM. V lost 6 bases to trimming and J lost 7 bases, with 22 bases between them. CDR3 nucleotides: TGTGCCAGCAGCACCCCGCCGTCTCGGGGACGCCAGCCCCAGCATTTT. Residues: CASSTPPSRGRQPQHF.

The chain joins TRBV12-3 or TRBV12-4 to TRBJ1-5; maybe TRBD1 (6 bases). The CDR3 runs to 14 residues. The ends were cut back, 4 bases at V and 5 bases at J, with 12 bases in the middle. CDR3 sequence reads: CASSSPEGDQPQHF. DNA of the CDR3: TGTGCCAGCAGTTCCCCGGAGGGGGATCAGCCCCAGCATTTT.